This T cell receptor (beta chain) was identified in a study of shared clonotypes between healthy human individuals. In the case of this clone: Its antigen is currently unknown.

V lost 1 base to trimming and J lost 10 bases; unmatched junction nucleotides: 0. The CDR3 runs to 13 residues. Germline V gene sequence: CDR1 SQVTM, CDR2 ANQGSEA. Only in-frame clones appear in the TCRdb table, and some are missing; sequencing was by immunoSEQ multiplex PCR. This table holds around 700,000 clones, about three quarters found once. Study observations and caveats: Around 5% of naive CD4 clonotypes were common to a handful of donors.

V is TRBV29-1 and J is TRBJ2-1; 14 nucleotides match TRBD2. The source is a woman in her 30s in good health. The sequenced material came from memory CD4+ T cells sorted from blood. Documented subset: CD45RA-negative fraction. The CDR3 loop is CSVEGLAGGEQFF. The CDR3 nucleotides are TGCAGCGTTGAAGGACTAGCGGGAGGGGAGCAGTTCTTC.